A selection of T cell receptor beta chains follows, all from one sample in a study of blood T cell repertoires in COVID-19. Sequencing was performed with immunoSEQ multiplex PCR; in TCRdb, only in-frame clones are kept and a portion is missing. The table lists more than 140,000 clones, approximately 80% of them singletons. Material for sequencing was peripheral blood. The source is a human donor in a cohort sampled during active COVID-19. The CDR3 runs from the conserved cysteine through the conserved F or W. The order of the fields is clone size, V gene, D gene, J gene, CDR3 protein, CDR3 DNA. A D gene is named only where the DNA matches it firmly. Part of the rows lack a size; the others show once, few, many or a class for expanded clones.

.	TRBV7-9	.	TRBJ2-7	CASSLYGENYEQYF	TGTGCCAGCAGCTTATATGGGGAGAACTACGAGCAGTACTTC
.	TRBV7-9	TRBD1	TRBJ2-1	CASSQTGNEQFF	TGTGCCAGCAGCCAGACAGGGAATGAGCAGTTCTTC
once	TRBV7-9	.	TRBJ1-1	CASSSYTEAFF	TGTGCCAGCAGCTCTTACACTGAAGCTTTCTTT
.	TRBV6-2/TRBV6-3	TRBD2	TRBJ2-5	CASSWREIPETQYF	TGTGCCAGCAGTTGGCGGGAGATTCCAGAGACCCAGTACTTC
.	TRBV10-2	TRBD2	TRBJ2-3	CASSETSGSQHTQYF	TGCGCCAGCAGTGAAACTAGCGGGAGTCAGCATACGCAGTATTTT
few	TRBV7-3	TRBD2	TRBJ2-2	CASSFGSGGNTGELFF	TGTGCCAGCAGCTTTGGTAGCGGGGGTAACACCGGGGAGCTGTTTTTT
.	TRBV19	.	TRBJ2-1	CASSIGSRDEQFF	TGTGCCAGTAGTATCGGTAGCCGGGATGAGCAGTTCTTC
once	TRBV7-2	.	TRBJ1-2	CASSSRSGREGYGYTF	TGTGCCAGCAGCTCACGGTCAGGAAGGGAGGGCTATGGCTACACCTTC
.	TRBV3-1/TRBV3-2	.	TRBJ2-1	CASSPYPRVTLNEQFF	TGTGCCAGCAGCCCCTACCCCCGGGTTACGTTGAATGAGCAGTTCTTC
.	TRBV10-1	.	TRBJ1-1	CASSESTDPTTTEAFF	TGCGCCAGCAGTGAGTCGACAGACCCAACGACCACTGAAGCTTTCTTT
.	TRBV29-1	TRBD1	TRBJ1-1	CSGTGGGLSEAFF	TGCAGCGGTACAGGGGGCGGATTGTCTGAAGCTTTCTTT
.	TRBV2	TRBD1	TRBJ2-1	CASRADRGTNSEQFF	TGTGCCAGCAGGGCGGACAGGGGGACTAATAGTGAGCAGTTCTTC
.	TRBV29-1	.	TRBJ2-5	CSGRLEGGSQYF	TGCAGCGGAAGACTGGAGGGGGGGAGCCAGTACTTC
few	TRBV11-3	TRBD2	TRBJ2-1	CASSSTGRGSFNEQFF	TGTGCCAGCAGCTCAACTGGGCGCGGGAGCTTCAATGAGCAGTTCTTC
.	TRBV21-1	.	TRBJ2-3	CASSKRISGLAGGVSTDTQYF	TGTGCCAGCAGCAAAAGGATCTCGGGACTAGCGGGAGGGGTTAGCACAGATACGCAGTATTTT
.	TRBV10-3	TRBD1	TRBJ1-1	CAISDTGVTEAFF	TGTGCCATCAGCGACACAGGGGTCACTGAAGCTTTCTTT
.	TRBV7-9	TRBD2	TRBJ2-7	CASSRGTSGRESYEQYF	TGTGCCAGCAGCCGCGGGACTAGCGGGAGGGAATCCTACGAGCAGTACTTC
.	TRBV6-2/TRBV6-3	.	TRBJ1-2	CASSLSGPNYGYTF	TGTGCCAGCAGTTTGAGTGGGCCTAACTATGGCTACACCTTC
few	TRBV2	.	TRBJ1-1	CASVRVAEAFF	TGTGCCAGTGTACGGGTGGCTGAAGCTTTCTTT
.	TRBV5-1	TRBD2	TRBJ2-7	CASSLLAETYEQYF	TGCGCCAGCAGCTTGCTAGCGGAGACCTACGAGCAGTACTTC
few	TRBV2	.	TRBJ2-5	CASSQGSNQETQYF	TGTGCCAGCAGTCAAGGGTCTAACCAAGAGACCCAGTACTTC
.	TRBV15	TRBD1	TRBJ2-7	CATSRGTGTPPYEQYF	TGTGCCACCAGCAGAGGGACAGGCACCCCCCCCTACGAGCAGTACTTC
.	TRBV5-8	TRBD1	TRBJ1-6	CASSLVPTGGYNSPLHF	TGTGCCAGCAGCTTGGTCCCCACAGGGGGATACAATTCACCCCTCCACTTT
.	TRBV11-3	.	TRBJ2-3	CASSLVPGSPDTQYF	TGTGCCAGCAGCTTAGTTCCAGGGTCCCCAGATACGCAGTATTTT
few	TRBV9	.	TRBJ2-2	CASSVGGRGLGFAGELFF	TGTGCCAGCAGCGTAGGCGGCAGGGGTCTTGGCTTCGCCGGGGAGCTGTTTTTT
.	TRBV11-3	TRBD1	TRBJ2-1	CASSSGTGYNEQFF	TGTGCCAGCAGCTCCGGGACAGGTTACAATGAGCAGTTCTTC
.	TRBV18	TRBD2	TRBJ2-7	CASSPPVAGVYEQYF	TGTGCCAGCTCACCACCGGTGGCGGGAGTCTACGAGCAGTACTTC
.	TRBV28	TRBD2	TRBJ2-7	CASCPPGGPTYEQYF	TGTGCCAGCTGTCCACCGGGGGGACCTACCTACGAGCAGTACTTC
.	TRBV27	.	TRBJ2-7	CASSYGPITYEQYF	TGTGCCAGCAGTTATGGGCCAATTACCTACGAGCAGTACTTC
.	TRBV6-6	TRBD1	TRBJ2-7	CASSYEVQGAARQYF	TGTGCCAGCAGTTATGAGGTACAGGGGGCCGCTCGGCAGTACTTC
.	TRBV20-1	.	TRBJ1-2	CSARHLQDTF	TGCAGTGCTAGGCATCTGCAGGACACCTTC
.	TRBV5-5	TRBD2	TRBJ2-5	CASSPRGGFGETQYF	TGTGCCAGCAGCCCCCGGGGGGGGTTTGGAGAGACCCAGTACTTC
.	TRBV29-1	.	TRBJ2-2	CSVRRASTGELFF	TGCAGCGTCCGGAGGGCCTCTACCGGGGAGCTGTTTTTT
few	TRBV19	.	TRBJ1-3	CASSTPTGSGNTIYF	TGTGCCAGTAGTACCCCCACAGGTTCTGGAAACACCATATATTTT
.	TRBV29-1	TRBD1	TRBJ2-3	CSVVKTGGQADTQYF	TGCAGCGTTGTCAAGACAGGGGGCCAGGCAGATACGCAGTATTTT
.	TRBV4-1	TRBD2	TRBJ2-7	CASSRGGESNYEQYF	TGCGCCAGCAGCCGGGGGGGTGAGAGTAACTACGAGCAGTACTTC
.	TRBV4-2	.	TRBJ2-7	CASSQDFRGREQYF	TGTGCCAGCAGCCAAGACTTCAGGGGAAGGGAGCAGTACTTC
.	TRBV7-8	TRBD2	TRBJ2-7	CASSLLGLAGGEQYF	TGTGCCAGCAGCTTGCTCGGACTAGCGGGGGGCGAGCAGTACTTC
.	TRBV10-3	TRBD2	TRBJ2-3	CAISEPGTSGRARDTQYF	TGTGCCATCAGTGAGCCGGGGACTAGCGGGAGGGCCAGAGATACGCAGTATTTT
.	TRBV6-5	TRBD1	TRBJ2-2	CASNRQGGGTGELFF	TGTGCCAGCAACAGACAGGGCGGTGGCACCGGGGAGCTGTTTTTT
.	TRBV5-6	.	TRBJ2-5	CASSLGWSDLRGFQETQYF	TGTGCCAGCAGCTTGGGTTGGTCGGACCTTCGAGGGTTCCAAGAGACCCAGTACTTC
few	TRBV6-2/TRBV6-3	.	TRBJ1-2	CASSSRGGRLTF	TGTGCCAGCAGCTCCCGGGGGGGTCGGCTCACCTTC
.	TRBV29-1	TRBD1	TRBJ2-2	CSVETGTGGGELFF	TGCAGCGTCGAAACCGGGACAGGAGGCGGGGAGCTGTTTTTT
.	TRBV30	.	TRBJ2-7	CAWSYDRQYYEQYF	TGTGCCTGGAGCTACGATAGACAGTACTACGAGCAGTACTTC
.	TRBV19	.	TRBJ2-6	CASSRDIPSGSGANVLTF	TGTGCCAGTAGCCGTGACATACCCTCAGGCTCTGGGGCCAACGTCCTGACTTTC
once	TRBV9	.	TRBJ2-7	CASSVDSRGEQYF	TGTGCCAGCAGCGTAGATTCAAGGGGGGAGCAGTACTTC
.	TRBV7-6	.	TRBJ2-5	CASSLSEETQYF	TGTGCCAGCAGCTTATCGGAAGAGACCCAGTACTTC
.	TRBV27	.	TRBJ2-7	CASSLIVTRDPYEQYF	TGTGCCAGCAGTTTAATCGTGACGCGGGACCCCTACGAGCAGTACTTC
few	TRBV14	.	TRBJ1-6	CASSGHYNSPLHF	TGTGCCAGCTCGGGACACTATAATTCACCCCTCCACTTT
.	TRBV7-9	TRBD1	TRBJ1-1	CASSQTGGAVTEAFF	TGTGCCAGCAGCCAGACAGGGGGCGCGGTCACTGAAGCTTTCTTT
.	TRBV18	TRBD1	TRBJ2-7	CASRDRVPYEQYF	TGTGCCAGCCGGGACAGGGTACCCTACGAGCAGTACTTC
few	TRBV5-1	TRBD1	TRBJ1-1	CASSLRGQGAPGSEAFF	TGCGCCAGCAGCTTGCGGGGACAGGGGGCGCCCGGATCTGAAGCTTTCTTT
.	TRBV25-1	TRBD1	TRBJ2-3	CASSELGTGKDTQYF	TGTGCCAGCAGTGAACTAGGGACAGGGAAGGATACGCAGTATTTT
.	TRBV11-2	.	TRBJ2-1	CASSLDRTNNEQFF	TGTGCCAGCAGCTTAGATAGGACTAACAATGAGCAGTTCTTC
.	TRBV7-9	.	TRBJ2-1	CASSLAPGRESEQFF	TGTGCCAGCAGCTTAGCGCCAGGCCGGGAGAGTGAGCAGTTCTTC
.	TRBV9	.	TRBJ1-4	CASSARITGSNEKLFF	TGTGCCAGCAGCGCCAGAATTACAGGGAGTAATGAAAAACTGTTTTTT
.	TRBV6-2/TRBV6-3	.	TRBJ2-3	CASSTGILTQYF	TGTGCCAGCAGCACAGGCATTTTGACGCAGTATTTT
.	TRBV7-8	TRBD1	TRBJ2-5	CASSEDRGVGETQYF	TGTGCCAGCAGCGAGGACAGGGGAGTTGGAGAGACCCAGTACTTC
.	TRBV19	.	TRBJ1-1	CASTPVEASNTEAFF	TGTGCCAGTACCCCGGTGGAGGCTTCGAACACTGAAGCTTTCTTT
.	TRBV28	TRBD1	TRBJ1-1	CASSLETGNVEAFF	TGTGCCAGCAGTCTAGAGACAGGGAACGTTGAAGCTTTCTTT